The TCR beta chain under discussion was sequenced for a study of blood T cell repertoires in COVID-19. Study details: Researchers got acute and convalescent COVID-19 samples from the United States, Italy and Spain. T cells, B-cell-depleted T cells, or PBMCs supplied cDNA or gDNA.

CDR1 SGHRS and CDR2 YFSETQ come from the germline V gene. CDR3 length: 17 residues. Authors' analysis steps: Counts of nucleated cells, estimated from reference gene primer amplification, were obtained. TCRdb's table, derived via immunoSEQ multiplex PCR, lists solely in-frame clones and lacks some. V, J and clone size are taken as reported in that table, and D and trimming were inferred from the DNA itself. The table has about 220,000 clones, approximately 82% seen once; the top ten hold 2% to 2.5%. With respect to this clone: Mismatch with germline at one junction end may stem from a read error.

Specimen: peripheral blood. The chain couples TRBV5-1 to TRBJ2-3; 10 nucleotides line up with TRBD2. This TCR derives from a man in his forties or fifties who had recovered from COVID-19. CDR3 loop: CARSLGASGGAGDTQYF. CDR3 sequence (DNA): TGCGCCCGCAGCTTGGGCGCGAGCGGGGGGGCCGGAGATACGCAGTATTTT.